Following are 12 T cell receptor beta chains from one sample sequenced in a study of cytomegalovirus exposure and HLA in healthy donors. With 60 Vbeta and 13 Jbeta primers, the PCR was carried out. TCRdb's table, derived via immunoSEQ multiplex PCR, lists solely in-frame clones and lacks some. The sample lists some 130,000 clones, around 82% seen once, with approximately 10% in the top ten. Material for sequencing was PBMCs. Source of these receptors: a male donor in good health and CMV-seropositive.

V usage is TRBV11-2 and J usage is TRBJ2-7; D is unresolved. Per germline, CDR1 SGHAT and CDR2 FQNNGV. CDR3 size: 13 residues. The V end was cut by 5 bases, the J end by 2 bases, with 10 bases between. The CDR3 region has the DNA TGTGCCAGCAGCGAAAGAGCAACCTACGAGCAGTACTTC. This translates into CASSERATYEQYF.

The J gene is TRBJ1-6, the V gene TRBV6-1; D unclear. CDR1 is MNHNS and CDR2 is SASEGT in the germline V gene. The CDR3 runs to 16 residues. The V end was cut by 0 bases, the J end by 3 bases, with 9 bases between. The CDR3 nucleotides are TGTGCCAGCAGTGAAGCGTGGCAGATCTATAATTCACCCCTCCACTTT. Its protein is CASSEAWQIYNSPLHF.

In DNA form, the CDR3 reads TGTGCCACAGGTCCTTTTGGACGGGGGACGTACGAGCAGTACTTC. This gives the protein CATGPFGRGTYEQYF. The V and J genes are TRBV28 and TRBJ2-7; D perhaps matches TRBD2 (6 bases). V was shortened by 10 bases and J by 4 bases, with 23 bases between the two germline ends. This CDR3 has 15 residues. CDR1 and CDR2 from the germline V gene are MDHEN and SYDVKM.

This clone was detected only a few times. The chain couples TRBV28 to TRBJ2-7, with 7 bases aligning to TRBD2. V lost 7 bases and J lost 4; bases outside the gene matches: 10. The CDR3 has 14 amino acids. Germline lookup yields CDR1 MDHEN and CDR2 SYDVKM. In DNA form, the CDR3 reads TGTGCCAGCACTGAAGCGACTAGCCAGTACGAGCAGTACTTC. It yields the protein CASTEATSQYEQYF.

The chain couples TRBV6-1 to TRBJ1-4; a possible D gene is TRBD1 (5 bases). This CDR3 has 13 residues. Trimming removed 7 bases at V and 5 bases at J, with 11 bases between. Germline assignment: CDR1 MNHNS and CDR2 SASEGT. The CDR3 is CASNQGINEKLFF. The CDR3 DNA sequence: TGTGCCAGCAATCAGGGAATAAATGAAAAACTGTTTTTT.

V gene TRBV4-3 combines with J gene TRBJ2-7; 8 bases agree with TRBD2. The CDR3 contains 16 residues. J gave up 3 bases and V 4 bases, and 11 bases lay outside the gene matches. Germline CDR1 is LGHNA and CDR2 is YSLEER. The CDR3 here is CASSPWDGTRLYEQYF. In nucleotides, the CDR3 is TGCGCCAGCAGCCCGTGGGACGGGACTAGACTCTACGAGCAGTACTTC.

The CDR3 DNA sequence: TGTGCCAGTACACGCGGGAGGGGCAACACTGAAGCTTTCTTT. This sequence encodes CASTRGRGNTEAFF. The chain links TRBV14 to TRBJ1-1; weak D call: TRBD1 (5 bases). The CDR3 is 14 amino acids. Trimming left V 9 bases short and J 2 bases short, with 16 bases between. Germline V lookup: CDR1 SGHDN, CDR2 FVKESK.

The CDR3 loop reads CASSLGQGTQPQHF. DNA for the CDR3: TGTGCCAGCTCACTCGGACAGGGGACTCAGCCCCAGCATTTT. The chain recombines TRBV18 with TRBJ1-5; 9 positions agree with TRBD1. CDR1 and CDR2 (germline): KGHSH, LQKENI. The CDR3 spans 14 residues. With V trimmed by 4 bases and J by 6 bases, 4 bases remained unmatched.

V and J are TRBV27 and TRBJ1-5, with no clear D. The germline V gene has CDR1 MNHEY and CDR2 SMNVEV (reference sequence). The length of the CDR3 is 15 residues. Between the trimmed V and J ends, which lost 7 bases and 4 bases, there was a span of 17 bases. The CDR3 DNA follows: TGTGCCAGCACCTCGTCGGGATCGGGGAATCAGCCCCAGCATTTT. Protein: CASTSSGSGNQPQHF.

This chain connects TRBV5-6 to TRBJ2-3; D remains unclear. Germline CDR1 is SGHDT and CDR2 is YYEEEE. Trimming stripped 2 bases from V and 0 bases from J, with 4 bases between. The CDR3 is 13 amino acids. CDR3 residues: CASSFQSTDTQYF. The CDR3 nucleotides are TGTGCCAGCAGCTTTCAGAGCACAGATACGCAGTATTTT.

The V gene is TRBV2, the J gene TRBJ2-7, with TRBD1 matching 7 bases. Germline CDR1 is SNHLY and CDR2 is FYNNEI. This CDR3 is 13 amino acids long. The V and J ends lost 8 bases and 3 bases, in that order; junction bases with no gene match: 7. The CDR3 DNA sequence: TGTGCCAGCCGTCAGGGGGTTTTCTACGAGCAGTACTTC. This codes for CASRQGVFYEQYF.

This clone was seen only once. DNA for the CDR3: TGTGCCAGCAGCCAAGTAGGTCAGGGCTACGAGCAGTACTTC. Amino acids: CASSQVGQGYEQYF. This chain uses TRBV14 with TRBJ2-7; possibly TRBD1 for D (5 bases). V lost 1 base to trimming and J lost 3 bases, with 10 bases between them. The CDR3 runs 14 residues. Per the germline V gene, CDR1 is SGHDN and CDR2 is FVKESK.